These T cell receptor beta chains were read from a single sample in a study of blood T cell repertoires in COVID-19. Repertoires were generated with immunoSEQ multiplex PCR, while TCRdb's copy carries only in-frame clones and drops some. Of fewer than 120,000 clones listed, around 90% are singletons. The sample comprised peripheral blood. The receptors here all came from a human donor in a cohort sampled during active COVID-19. The CDR3 runs from the conserved cysteine through the conserved F or W. A D gene is named only where the DNA matches it firmly. Size values are once, few and many counts, or a class for expanded clones, and some rows have none.

DNA | CDR3 | V | size | D | J
TGTGCCAGCAGCTTGTGGCCCCAGGGGGCTTTCTTT | CASSLWPQGAFF | TRBV5-4 | few | - | TRBJ1-1
TGTGCCAGCAGTTCAAGAGGTAGCGGGGAGTGGGGGCAGTTCTTC | CASSSRGSGEWGQFF | TRBV6-2/TRBV6-3 | - | TRBD2 | TRBJ2-1
TGTGCCAGCAGAATGGGACAGGTGAACACTGAAGCTTTCTTT | CASRMGQVNTEAFF | TRBV6-5 | - | TRBD1 | TRBJ1-1
TGTGCCAGCAGTACCCACAGGGGCTCAGCCAAAAACATTCAGTACTTC | CASSTHRGSAKNIQYF | TRBV6-6 | once | TRBD1 | TRBJ2-4
TGTGCCTGGAGTGTTGACAGCCGCACAGATACGCAGTATTTT | CAWSVDSRTDTQYF | TRBV30 | - | - | TRBJ2-3
TGTGCCAGCAGCTTGGGGGCTAGGAGACAGGGCGGTTGGAACACTGAAGCTTTCTTT | CASSLGARRQGGWNTEAFF | TRBV5-6 | once | TRBD1 | TRBJ1-1
TGTGCCAGCAGTCGCGTACCCCAGGGACAGGGGCACGTGAGGGGAGAGACCCAGTACTTC | CASSRVPQGQGHVRGETQYF | TRBV27 | - | TRBD1 | TRBJ2-5
TGTGCCAGCAGTTACTCGAAGGGAGGGCGATATCAGCCCCAGCATTTT | CASSYSKGGRYQPQHF | TRBV6-2/TRBV6-3 | - | - | TRBJ1-5
TGTGCCAGCAGAAGCGGGGGGGCGGGCACAGATACGCAGTATTTT | CASRSGGAGTDTQYF | TRBV6-5 | - | TRBD2 | TRBJ2-3
TGTGCCAGCAGCCTTAAACCGGGACAGGGGGGGAATGAGCAGTTCTTC | CASSLKPGQGGNEQFF | TRBV6-4 | once | TRBD1 | TRBJ2-1
TGTGCCAGCAGCTTAACCGGAATAGCCACAGATACGCAGTATTTT | CASSLTGIATDTQYF | TRBV7-9 | - | - | TRBJ2-3
TGTGCCAGCGGGAAGGGGGACCATAGCAATCAGCCCCAGCATTTT | CASGKGDHSNQPQHF | TRBV2 | - | - | TRBJ1-5
TGTGCCAGCAGCTTAGGCGGGGGGCCCAACACCGGGGAGCTGTTTTTT | CASSLGGGPNTGELFF | TRBV7-8 | - | TRBD2 | TRBJ2-2
TGTGCCTGGAGCCCCGGGACAGGGGGCAATCAGCCCCAGCATTTT | CAWSPGTGGNQPQHF | TRBV30 | - | TRBD1 | TRBJ1-5
TGTGCCAGCAGCTTAGTCGGGACTAGCGGGGCGGGCGAGCAGTACTTC | CASSLVGTSGAGEQYF | TRBV7-2 | - | TRBD2 | TRBJ2-7
TGTGCCAGCAGCTTGGTCCGCAGTGAGCAGTTCTTC | CASSLVRSEQFF | TRBV5-5 | - | - | TRBJ2-1
TGTGCCAGCAGTTTCCCCAGGGACAATCAGCCCCAGCATTTT | CASSFPRDNQPQHF | TRBV28 | - | - | TRBJ1-5
TGTGCCAGCAGGATTGAGCGGGGGAGGACTGAAGCTTTCTTT | CASRIERGRTEAFF | TRBV6-5 | - | - | TRBJ1-1
TGTGCCAGCAGCCTAGGACAGGGACCGTCCTACGAGCAGTACTTC | CASSLGQGPSYEQYF | TRBV7-3 | - | TRBD1 | TRBJ2-7
TGTGCCAGCAGTTCAGGGAGGGCGACTGGAAACACCATATATTTT | CASSSGRATGNTIYF | TRBV6-5 | - | - | TRBJ1-3
TGTGCCAGCAGCACTACCCCGGCCGACACGCAGTATTTT | CASSTTPADTQYF | TRBV7-2 | - | - | TRBJ2-3
TGTGCCAGCAGCTTAGAAGCCTCAGGGGTATTAGGTGGCTACACCTTC | CASSLEASGVLGGYTF | TRBV7-2 | once | - | TRBJ1-2
TGTGCCAGCAGCCGTCCGGGACTAGCGGGACAAGAGACCCAGTACTTC | CASSRPGLAGQETQYF | TRBV4-2 | - | TRBD2 | TRBJ2-5
TGTGCCAGCAGCTCAGAGGCGGGGTTAAACGAGCAGTACTTC | CASSSEAGLNEQYF | TRBV7-9 | - | - | TRBJ2-7
TGTGCCAGCAGTTTAGATCGAGTGGATACGCAGTATTTT | CASSLDRVDTQYF | TRBV12-3/TRBV12-4 | - | - | TRBJ2-3
TGTGCCAGCAGCAAGGACAGGAACACCGGGGAGCTGTTTTTT | CASSKDRNTGELFF | TRBV5-4 | - | - | TRBJ2-2
TGTGCCAGCAGCCACTTCCCGGCGGGGGGAGCCAAAAACATTCAGTACTTC | CASSHFPAGGAKNIQYF | TRBV3-1/TRBV3-2 | - | TRBD2 | TRBJ2-4
TGTGCCAGCGGCCCGAGCGGGGGGCTCGGGAATGAGCAGTTCTTC | CASGPSGGLGNEQFF | TRBV7-9 | - | TRBD2 | TRBJ2-1
TGTGCCAGCAGCTTGGAACTAGCGGGGGGGCAAGGGGAGCTGTTTTTT | CASSLELAGGQGELFF | TRBV5-4 | - | TRBD2 | TRBJ2-2
TGTGCCAGCAGCGCTCGCGCCAATGGGGGCGGCTACACCTTC | CASSARANGGGYTF | TRBV7-3 | - | - | TRBJ1-2
TGTGCCTGGAGTCCAGGGTGGGGCGACGGGGAGCTGTTTTTT | CAWSPGWGDGELFF | TRBV30 | - | - | TRBJ2-2
TGTGCCATCACTCGACTAGCGGGGGCCTCTACAGATACGCAGTATTTT | CAITRLAGASTDTQYF | TRBV10-3 | few | TRBD2 | TRBJ2-3
TGTGCCAGCAGTTACTCTAGCGGGGGGCCCCACGAGCAGTACTTC | CASSYSSGGPHEQYF | TRBV6-5 | - | TRBD2 | TRBJ2-7
TGTGCCACCAGCAGAGATCACCCGGGACTAGAGATAGAGACCCAGTACTTC | CATSRDHPGLEIETQYF | TRBV15 | - | TRBD2 | TRBJ2-5
TGTGCCAGCAGTTTAGAGGGACAGGGCCCCAATCAGCCCCAGCATTTT | CASSLEGQGPNQPQHF | TRBV28 | few | TRBD1 | TRBJ1-5
TGTGCCACCAGCAGAGAGGGGACTAGTTCATACATTCAGTACTTC | CATSREGTSSYIQYF | TRBV15 | - | TRBD2 | TRBJ2-4
TGTGCCAGCAGCTCGAACGGGTGGGAGACCCAGTACTTC | CASSSNGWETQYF | TRBV11-3 | - | - | TRBJ2-5
TGCGCCAGCAGCTCACAGGGCTTGGATGAGCAGTTCTTC | CASSSQGLDEQFF | TRBV5-1 | - | - | TRBJ2-1
TGTGCCACCAGTGATTTGGGCCGTACAGATACGCAGTATTTT | CATSDLGRTDTQYF | TRBV24-1 | - | - | TRBJ2-3
TGCGCCAGCAGCCAAAGGGGACTAGCGGATAGCTCCTACGAGCAGTACTTC | CASSQRGLADSSYEQYF | TRBV4-1 | - | TRBD2 | TRBJ2-7
TGTGCCAGCAGTCCCCGGACAAGTAACTATGGCTACACCTTC | CASSPRTSNYGYTF | TRBV6-5 | - | - | TRBJ1-2
TGTGCCAGCAGTTCACCGAGAGATCAGCCCCAGCATTTT | CASSSPRDQPQHF | TRBV28 | - | - | TRBJ1-5
TGCGCCAGCAGCCAAGGAGCGGGGACAGGGATATACGAGCAGTACTTC | CASSQGAGTGIYEQYF | TRBV4-3 | - | TRBD1 | TRBJ2-7
TGCGCCAGCACGCGGGAGGGGAGTTCGGGTGAGCAGTTCTTC | CASTREGSSGEQFF | TRBV4-3 | - | TRBD2 | TRBJ2-1
TGTGCCAGCTCCGAACGGTCTAGCGGGAGTGGTCCTATGGAGACCCAGTACTTC | CASSERSSGSGPMETQYF | TRBV11-3 | - | TRBD2 | TRBJ2-5
TGTGCCAGCAGCTTAAAAATTGGGCAGCCGGCCAAAAACATTCAGTACTTC | CASSLKIGQPAKNIQYF | TRBV5-4 | - | - | TRBJ2-4
TGTGCCAGCAGTGAACTATATAGCAATCAGCCCCAGCATTTT | CASSELYSNQPQHF | TRBV6-1 | - | - | TRBJ1-5
TGTGCCAGCAGTAGGGGACTAGCGGGGGGCAATGAGCAGTTCTTC | CASSRGLAGGNEQFF | TRBV2 | once | TRBD2 | TRBJ2-1
TGTGCCTGGAGTACCAGCTCCTACGAGCAGTACTTC | CAWSTSSYEQYF | TRBV30 | - | - | TRBJ2-7
TGTGCCAGCAGTCCTAGGCGGGAGGATTCCAATGAGCAGTTCTTC | CASSPRREDSNEQFF | TRBV27 | - | TRBD2 | TRBJ2-1
TGTGCCAGCAGTGGGGACAGGGGGCGCGACACCGGGGAGCTGTTTTTT | CASSGDRGRDTGELFF | TRBV25-1 | - | TRBD1 | TRBJ2-2
TGTGCCAGCAGTCGGACAGCGAACACCGGGGAGCTGTTTTTT | CASSRTANTGELFF | TRBV27 | few | - | TRBJ2-2
TGTGCCAGCAGTCCGAGCGGGATAAACTATGGCTACACCTTC | CASSPSGINYGYTF | TRBV27 | - | - | TRBJ1-2